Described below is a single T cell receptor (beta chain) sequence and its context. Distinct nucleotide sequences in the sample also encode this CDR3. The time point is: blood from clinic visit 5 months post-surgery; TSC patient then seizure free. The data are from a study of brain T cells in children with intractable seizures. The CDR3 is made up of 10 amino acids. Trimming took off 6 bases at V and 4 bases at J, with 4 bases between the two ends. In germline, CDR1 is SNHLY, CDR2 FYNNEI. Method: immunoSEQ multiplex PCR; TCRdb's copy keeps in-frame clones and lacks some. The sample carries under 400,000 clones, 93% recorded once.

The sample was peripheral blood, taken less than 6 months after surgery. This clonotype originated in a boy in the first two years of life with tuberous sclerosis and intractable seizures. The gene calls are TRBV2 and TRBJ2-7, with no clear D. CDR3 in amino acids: CASSLYEQYF. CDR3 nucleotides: TGTGCCAGCAGCCTATACGAGCAGTACTTC.